This T cell receptor beta chain emerged from a study of T cell changes during pregnancy in multiple sclerosis. Sequenced by immunoSEQ multiplex PCR; TCRdb stores in-frame clones only, minus some. The data show about 68,000 clones, just under 95% seen once. Germline V CDR1 and CDR2: KGHSH, LQKENI. Between the trimmed V and J ends, which lost 1 base and 7 bases, there was a span of 13 bases. The CDR3 consists of 14 residues. The chain joins TRBV18 to TRBJ1-2, with a tentative D call TRBD1 (6 bases). This clonotype originated in a female donor in good health, enrolled as a control in a pregnancy study. The source was peripheral blood, collected after pregnancy. CDR3 residues: CASSPLDGGLGYTF. The CDR3 nucleotides read TGTGCCAGCTCACCACTTGATGGGGGCCTTGGCTACACCTTC.